These T cell receptor beta chains were read from a single sample in a study of identical twins. Each CDR3 protein gets one entry after TCRdb re-called the 5' RACE reads with MiXCR. The data hold around 510,000 distinct CDR3 sequences, with over 11% observed a single time. The data also belong to a second study, concerning yellow fever vaccine responses in identical twins.

The sample consisted of CD4+ T cells sorted from blood. These TCRs come from a woman aged 18-35 years in good health. CDR3s include the opening cysteine and the closing phenylalanine or tryptophan. A D gene is named only where the DNA matches it firmly. Rows give clone size only sometimes, using once, few, many, or a class for an expanded clone.

>NA|TRBD1|TRBJ1-6|TRBV12-3/TRBV12-4|14
TGTGCCAGCAGTTTGGGACAGGCTTATTCACCCCTCCACTTT
CASSLGQAYSPLHF
>NA|NA|TRBJ2-2|TRBV4-2|14
TGTGCCAGCAGCCAAGACGAAGCGACCGGGGAGCTGTTTTTT
CASSQDEATGELFF
>NA|NA|TRBJ2-7|TRBV5-1|14
TGCGCCAGCAGCGTGGGACATTGGGAGGCCGAGCAGTACTTC
CASSVGHWEAEQYF
>few|TRBD1|TRBJ2-7|TRBV5-1|16
TGCGCCAGCAGCGGGAAGGGGGGACAGGGCCCCCTGGAGCAGTACTTC
CASSGKGGQGPLEQYF
>few|NA|TRBJ2-2|TRBV20-1|13
TGCAGTGCTACCTTGGGAAACACCGGGGAGCTGTTTTTT
CSATLGNTGELFF
>NA|TRBD1|TRBJ1-1|TRBV28|15
TGTGCCAGCAGCGAGGGTGGGACAGGGAGCACTGAAGCTTTCTTT
CASSEGGTGSTEAFF
>NA|NA|TRBJ2-7|TRBV7-2|16
TGTGCCAGCAGCTTAGTTCCAGGCCAAAGCTCCTACGAGCAGTACTTC
CASSLVPGQSSYEQYF
>NA|TRBD2|TRBJ2-3|TRBV3-1|20
TGTGCCTGCTGCCAAGATTTTCGGTCTAGCGGGGGGTTGAGCACAGATACGCAGTATTTT
CACCQDFRSSGGLSTDTQYF
>few|NA|TRBJ2-5|TRBV29-1|12
TGCAGCACCCGGGGCCAAGGCGGGACCCAGTACTTC
CSTRGQGGTQYF
>many|NA|TRBJ2-6|TRBV5-1|17
TGCGCCAGCAGCGAACAGTCGACCTACTCTGGGGCCAACGTCCTGACTTTC
CASSEQSTYSGANVLTF
>many|NA|TRBJ2-3|TRBV11-2|11
TGTGCCAGCAGCTGGACAGATACGCAGTATTTT
CASSWTDTQYF
>NA|NA|TRBJ2-1|TRBV29-1|14
TGCAGCGTTGAAGGCCTAGCGATTCTTAATGAGCAGTTCTTC
CSVEGLAILNEQFF
>many|TRBD1|TRBJ2-7|TRBV5-1|15
TGCGCCAGCAGCTCGATCGGACAGGGGAGCAACGAGCAGTACTTC
CASSSIGQGSNEQYF
>NA|NA|TRBJ1-5|TRBV9|14
TGTGCCAGCAGCGTAGGATCCTTCGGTCAGCCCCAGCATTTT
CASSVGSFGQPQHF
>NA|NA|TRBJ2-3|TRBV27|16
TGTGCCAGCAGTTTGGTTGGCGCCCTTAGCACAGATACGCAGTATTTT
CASSLVGALSTDTQYF
>NA|NA|TRBJ1-3|TRBV6-5|16
TGTGCCAGCAGTTTCGGGACGGCGCTTTCTGGAAACACCATATATTTT
CASSFGTALSGNTIYF
>few|NA|TRBJ1-3|TRBV5-1|15
TGCGCCAGCAGCTTGACCCCCGGGTCGGGAAACACCATATATTTT
CASSLTPGSGNTIYF
>NA|NA|TRBJ2-2|TRBV6-5|18
TGTGCCAGCAGTTACTCGAGTAAGGTTGACTTTGGTCCCGGGGAGCTGTTTTTT
CASSYSSKVDFGPGELFF
>few|NA|TRBJ1-1|TRBV7-9|16
TGTGCCAGCAGCTTAGTGGTGAATTGGCCGAACACTGAAGCTTTCTTT
CASSLVVNWPNTEAFF
>few|NA|TRBJ2-7|TRBV6-2/TRBV6-3|15
TGTGCCAGCAGTTACGGAGGAGCGGCCTACGAGCGGCAGTACTTC
CASSYGGAAYERQYF
>NA|NA|TRBJ2-1|TRBV5-1|15
TGCGCCAGCAGCTTTTCTGCGGGGTATGGTCAGGAGCAGTTCTTC
CASSFSAGYGQEQFF
>NA|NA|TRBJ2-1|TRBV6-5|11
TGTGCCAGCAGCCACCTGGATGAGCAGTTCTTC
CASSHLDEQFF
>few|NA|TRBJ1-1|TRBV7-2|14
TGTGCCAGCAGCTTAGGGGGGCTCGGCACTGAAGCTTTCTTT
CASSLGGLGTEAFF
>few|NA|TRBJ2-3|TRBV2|16
TGTGCCAGCACCACCCGATCCTCCTTAGGTAGAGATACGCAGTATTTT
CASTTRSSLGRDTQYF
>many|NA|TRBJ2-7|TRBV5-5|14
TGTGCCAGCAGCTCCCAACAGGGATACTACGAGCAGTACTTC
CASSSQQGYYEQYF
>many|NA|TRBJ1-2|TRBV20-1|14
TGCAGTGCTAGAGCACAGGGCCACCTTTATGGCTACACCTTC
CSARAQGHLYGYTF
>NA|NA|TRBJ2-1|TRBV28|12
TGTGCCAGCACGGCCTCCTACAATGAGCAGTTCTTC
CASTASYNEQFF
>NA|NA|TRBJ2-3|TRBV12-5|12
TGTGCTAGTGGTTTCAGGGGAGATACGCAGTATTTT
CASGFRGDTQYF
>few|NA|TRBJ2-1|TRBV5-1|12
TGCGCCAGCAGCTTGGGAGGGAACGCGCAGTTCTTC
CASSLGGNAQFF
>NA|NA|TRBJ2-7|TRBV21-1|14
TGTGCCAGCAGCCACCGGGACAGGCCCTACGAGCAGTACTTC
CASSHRDRPYEQYF
>NA|NA|TRBJ2-1|TRBV7-9|11
TGTGCCAGCATTCGGTCCGTTGAGCAGTTCTTC
CASIRSVEQFF
>NA|TRBD1|TRBJ2-7|TRBV7-9|14
TGTGCCAGCAGCTTAGAGACAGGGGCTTACGAGCAGTACTTC
CASSLETGAYEQYF
>NA|NA|TRBJ2-7|TRBV11-3|15
TGTGCCAGCAGCTATTCAGGGATAGGAACCTACGAGCAGTACTTC
CASSYSGIGTYEQYF
>few|NA|TRBJ2-5|TRBV11-2|13
TGTGCCAGCAGCTTAGGCGGATTAGGGACCCAGTACTTC
CASSLGGLGTQYF
>NA|NA|TRBJ2-2|TRBV7-2|15
TGTGCCAGCAGCTTGCAACGGGGGGCGCAAGGGGAGCTGTTTTTT
CASSLQRGAQGELFF
>NA|TRBD2|TRBJ2-1|TRBV15|16
TGTGCCACCAGCAGAGATGGACTAGCGGGAGTCTACGAGCAGTTCTTC
CATSRDGLAGVYEQFF
>once|TRBD2|TRBJ2-1|TRBV2|18
TGTGCCAGCTGTTTAGGGATTCCGGGACTAGCGGGAGACAATGAGCAGTTCTTC
CASCLGIPGLAGDNEQFF
>NA|TRBD1|TRBJ2-2|TRBV25-1|15
TGTGCCAGCAGTGAGCCGGGACAGGGTACCGGGGAGCTGTTTTTT
CASSEPGQGTGELFF
>NA|NA|TRBJ2-5|TRBV20-1|15
TGCAGTGCAAAAACGCCAGGTGTTTTACAAGAGACCCAGTACTTC
CSAKTPGVLQETQYF
>few|TRBD2|TRBJ2-3|TRBV7-7|16
TGTGCTAGCAGCCCCCACGGGGGGGGGTTCACAGATACGCAGTATTTT
CASSPHGGGFTDTQYF
>few|TRBD1|TRBJ1-2|TRBV3-1|14
TGTGCCAGCAGCCAAGATAGGGACAGCTATGGCTACACCTTC
CASSQDRDSYGYTF
>NA|TRBD1|TRBJ2-1|TRBV7-9|14
TGTGCCAGCAGCCAAAACGGACAGGGCAATGAGCAGTTCTTC
CASSQNGQGNEQFF
>NA|TRBD1|TRBJ2-7|TRBV7-2|15
TGTGCCAGCAGCCCCGCGGGACAGGGGGCAGGGGAGCAGTACTTC
CASSPAGQGAGEQYF
>NA|TRBD1|TRBJ2-7|TRBV5-1|14
TGCGCCAGCAGCTGGGGGACAGCTTCTAACGAGCAGTACTTC
CASSWGTASNEQYF
>many|TRBD1|TRBJ2-7|TRBV29-1|12
TGCAGCGGCGGACAGGGGGCGAGCGAGCAGTACTTC
CSGGQGASEQYF
>NA|NA|TRBJ2-1|TRBV3-1|16
TGTGCCAGCAGCCAAAGGGGGAAAAGCTCCTACAATGAGCAGTTCTTC
CASSQRGKSSYNEQFF